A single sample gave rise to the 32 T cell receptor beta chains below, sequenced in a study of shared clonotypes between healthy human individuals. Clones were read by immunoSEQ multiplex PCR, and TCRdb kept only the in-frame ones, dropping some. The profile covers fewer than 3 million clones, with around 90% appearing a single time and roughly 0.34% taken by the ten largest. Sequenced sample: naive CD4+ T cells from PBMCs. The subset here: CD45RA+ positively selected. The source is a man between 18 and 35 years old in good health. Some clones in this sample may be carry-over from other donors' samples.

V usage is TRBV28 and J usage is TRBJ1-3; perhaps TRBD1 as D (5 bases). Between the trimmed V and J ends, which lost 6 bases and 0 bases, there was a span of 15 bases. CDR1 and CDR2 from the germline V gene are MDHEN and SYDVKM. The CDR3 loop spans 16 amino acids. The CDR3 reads CASSLGRVDSGNTIYF. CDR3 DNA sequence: TGTGCCAGCAGCCTGGGACGGGTAGACTCTGGAAACACCATATATTTT.

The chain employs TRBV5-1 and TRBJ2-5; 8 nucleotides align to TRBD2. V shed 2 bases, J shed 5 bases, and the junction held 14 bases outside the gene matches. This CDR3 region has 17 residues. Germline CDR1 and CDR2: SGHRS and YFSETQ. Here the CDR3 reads CASSFLAPAGDAETQYF. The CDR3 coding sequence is TGCGCCAGCAGCTTTCTCGCCCCAGCGGGAGATGCGGAGACCCAGTACTTC. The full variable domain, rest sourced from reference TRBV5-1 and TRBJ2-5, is KAGVTQTPRYLIKTRGQQVTLSCSPISGHRSVSWYQQTPGQGLQFLFEYFSETQRNKGNFPGRFSGRQFSNSRSEMNVSTLELGDSALYLCASSFLAPAGDAETQYFGPGTRLLVL.

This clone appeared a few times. The CDR3 loop is CASSLGQASTGELFF. Written as DNA, the CDR3 is TGTGCCAGCTCACTGGGACAGGCGTCCACCGGGGAGCTGTTTTTT. The chain uses TRBV18 and TRBJ2-2; 8 positions agree with TRBD1. V lost 4 bases and J lost 4; bases outside the gene matches: 5. Germline V gives CDR1 KGHSH, CDR2 LQKENI. This CDR3 is built from 15 residues.

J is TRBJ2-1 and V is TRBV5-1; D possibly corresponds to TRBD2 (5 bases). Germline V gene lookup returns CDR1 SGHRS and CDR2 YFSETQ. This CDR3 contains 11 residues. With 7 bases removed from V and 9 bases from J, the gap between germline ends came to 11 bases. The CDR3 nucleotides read TGCGCCAGCCCCGGGATGTGTGAGCAGTTCTTC. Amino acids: CASPGMCEQFF. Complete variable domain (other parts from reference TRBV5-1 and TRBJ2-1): KAGVTQTPRYLIKTRGQQVTLSCSPISGHRSVSWYQQTPGQGLQFLFEYFSETQRNKGNFPGRFSGRQFSNSRSEMNVSTLELGDSALYLCASPGMCEQFFGPGTRLTVL.

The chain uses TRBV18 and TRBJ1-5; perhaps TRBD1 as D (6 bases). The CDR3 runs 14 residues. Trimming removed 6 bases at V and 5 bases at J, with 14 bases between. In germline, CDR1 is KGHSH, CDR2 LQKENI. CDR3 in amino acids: CASSSQGGHQPQHF. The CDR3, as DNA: TGTGCCAGCTCGTCACAGGGAGGGCATCAGCCCCAGCATTTT.

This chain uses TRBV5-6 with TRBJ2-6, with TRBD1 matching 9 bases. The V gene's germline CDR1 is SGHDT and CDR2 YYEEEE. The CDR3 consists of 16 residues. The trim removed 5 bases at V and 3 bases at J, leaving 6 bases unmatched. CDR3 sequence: CASRRQGGYGANVLTF. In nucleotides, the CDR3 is TGTGCCAGCAGGCGACAGGGGGGGTATGGGGCCAACGTCCTGACTTTC.

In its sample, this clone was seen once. The CDR3 protein is CASSFGESRHEQYF. The CDR3 nucleotides read TGTGCCAGCAGTTTCGGGGAATCAAGGCACGAGCAGTACTTC. The rearrangement uses TRBV27 and TRBJ2-7, with D maybe TRBD2 (5 bases). From germline, CDR1 is MNHEY and CDR2 SMNVEV (reference sequence). Trimming cost V 3 bases and J 5 bases, with 14 bases left between them. The CDR3 totals 14 residues.

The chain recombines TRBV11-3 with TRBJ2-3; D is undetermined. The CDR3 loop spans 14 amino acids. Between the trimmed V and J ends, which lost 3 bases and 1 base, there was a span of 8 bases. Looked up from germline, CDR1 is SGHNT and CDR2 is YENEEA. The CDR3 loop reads CASSFGSGTDTQYF. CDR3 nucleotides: TGTGCCAGCAGCTTCGGGTCGGGCACAGATACGCAGTATTTT.

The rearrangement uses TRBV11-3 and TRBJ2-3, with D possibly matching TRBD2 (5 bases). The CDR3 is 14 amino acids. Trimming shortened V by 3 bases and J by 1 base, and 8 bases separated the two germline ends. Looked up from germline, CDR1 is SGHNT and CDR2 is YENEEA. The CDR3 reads CASSFDGGTDTQYF. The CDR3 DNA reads TGTGCCAGCAGCTTCGACGGGGGCACAGATACGCAGTATTTT.

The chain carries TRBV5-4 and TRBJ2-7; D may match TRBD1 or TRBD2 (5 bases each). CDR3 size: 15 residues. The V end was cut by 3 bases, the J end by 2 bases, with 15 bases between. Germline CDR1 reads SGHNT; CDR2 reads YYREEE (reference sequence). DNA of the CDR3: TGTGCCAGCAGCTGGGGGTATTTAGTCCCCTACGAGCAGTACTTC. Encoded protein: CASSWGYLVPYEQYF.

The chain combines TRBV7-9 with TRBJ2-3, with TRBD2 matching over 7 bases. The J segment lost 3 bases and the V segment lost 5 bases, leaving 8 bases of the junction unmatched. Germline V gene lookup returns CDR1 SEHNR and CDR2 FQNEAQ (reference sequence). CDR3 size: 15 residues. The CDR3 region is CASSVRLAVTDTQYF. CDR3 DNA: TGTGCCAGCAGCGTAAGACTAGCAGTGACAGATACGCAGTATTTT.

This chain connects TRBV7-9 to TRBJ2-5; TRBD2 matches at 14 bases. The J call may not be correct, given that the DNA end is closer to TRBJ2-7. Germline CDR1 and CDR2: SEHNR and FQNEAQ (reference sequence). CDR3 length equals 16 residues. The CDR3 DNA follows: TGTGCCAGCAGCTGGGGACTAGCGGGAGCCACCTACGAGCAGTACTTC. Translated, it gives CASSWGLAGATYEQYF.

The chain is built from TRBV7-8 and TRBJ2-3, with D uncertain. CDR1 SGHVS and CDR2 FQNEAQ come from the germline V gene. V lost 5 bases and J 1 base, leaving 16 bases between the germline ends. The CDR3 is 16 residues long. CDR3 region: CASSPDRFPGTDTQYF. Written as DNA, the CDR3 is TGTGCCAGCAGCCCAGACCGGTTTCCCGGCACAGATACGCAGTATTTT.

CDR3 region: CASSVLVDRGPTYEQYF. DNA of the CDR3: TGTGCCAGCAGCGTACTAGTGGACAGGGGGCCAACCTACGAGCAGTACTTC. This chain uses TRBV9 with TRBJ2-7, with 11 bases lining up with TRBD1. The CDR3 sequence is 17 residues long. Germline values: CDR1 SGDLS, CDR2 YYNGEE. V lost 1 base and J lost 2; bases outside the gene matches: 8.

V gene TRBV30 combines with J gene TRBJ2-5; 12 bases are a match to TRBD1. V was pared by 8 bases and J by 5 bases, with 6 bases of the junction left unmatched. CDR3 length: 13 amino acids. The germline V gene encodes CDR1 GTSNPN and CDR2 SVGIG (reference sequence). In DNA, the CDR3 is TGTGCCCGGGACAGGGGGCCAAGGGAGACCCAGTACTTC. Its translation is CARDRGPRETQYF.

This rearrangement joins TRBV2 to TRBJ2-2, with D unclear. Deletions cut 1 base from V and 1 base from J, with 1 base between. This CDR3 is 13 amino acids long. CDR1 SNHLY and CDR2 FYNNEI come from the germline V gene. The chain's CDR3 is CASSEENTGELFF. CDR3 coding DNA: TGTGCCAGCAGTGAAGAGAACACCGGGGAGCTGTTTTTT.

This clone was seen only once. The CDR3 region has the DNA TGTGCCAGCAGTACAGGGTCTGACGAGCAGTACTTC. Protein: CASSTGSDEQYF. The rearrangement links TRBV28 to TRBJ2-7; D may be TRBD1 (6 bases). In germline, CDR1 is MDHEN, CDR2 SYDVKM. The CDR3 contains 12 residues. V lost 5 bases and J 5 bases, leaving 10 bases between the germline ends.

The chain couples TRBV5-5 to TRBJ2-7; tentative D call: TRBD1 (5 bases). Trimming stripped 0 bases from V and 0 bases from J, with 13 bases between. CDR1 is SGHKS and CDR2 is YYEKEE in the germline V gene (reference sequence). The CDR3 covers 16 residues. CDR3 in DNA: TGTGCCAGCAGCTTGGAATCCGCAGGGATCTCCTACGAGCAGTACTTC. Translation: CASSLESAGISYEQYF.

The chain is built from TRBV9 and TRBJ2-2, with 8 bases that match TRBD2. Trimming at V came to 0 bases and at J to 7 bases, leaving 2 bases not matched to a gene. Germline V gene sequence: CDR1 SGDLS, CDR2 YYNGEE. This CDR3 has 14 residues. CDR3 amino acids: CASSVDTSGGELFF. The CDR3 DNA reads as TGTGCCAGCAGCGTAGATACTAGCGGCGGGGAGCTGTTTTTT. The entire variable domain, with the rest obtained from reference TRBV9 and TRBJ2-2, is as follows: DSGVTQTPKHLITATGQRVTLRCSPRSGDLSVYWYQQSLDQGLQFLIQYYNGEERAKGNILERFSAQQFPDLHSELNLSSLELGDSALYFCASSVDTSGGELFFGEGSRLTVL.

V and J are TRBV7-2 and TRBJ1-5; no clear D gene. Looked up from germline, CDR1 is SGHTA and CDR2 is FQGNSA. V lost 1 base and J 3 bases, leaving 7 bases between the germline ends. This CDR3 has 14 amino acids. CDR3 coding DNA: TGTGCCAGCAGCTTAGATGGAGACAATCAGCCCCAGCATTTT. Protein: CASSLDGDNQPQHF.

The CDR3 loop is CASSMEVASNTGELFF. CDR3 nucleotide sequence: TGTGCCAGTAGTATGGAGGTAGCGTCGAACACCGGGGAGCTGTTTTTT. This rearrangement joins TRBV19 to TRBJ2-2; perhaps TRBD2 as D (5 bases). Trimming took 3 bases from V and 0 from J, leaving 11 bases between them. The CDR3 is 16 amino acids. Per germline, CDR1 LNHDA and CDR2 SQIVND (reference sequence).

The CDR3 DNA follows: TGCGCCAGCAGCTTGGTTAGCAGGGGGCTCTCTGGAAACACCATATATTTT. Encoded protein: CASSLVSRGLSGNTIYF. V usage is TRBV5-1 and J usage is TRBJ1-3, with TRBD1 identical over 8 bases. Germline lookup yields CDR1 SGHRS and CDR2 YFSETQ. This CDR3 has 17 amino acids. The V segment lost 0 bases and the J segment 0 bases; nucleotides outside the gene matches: 5.

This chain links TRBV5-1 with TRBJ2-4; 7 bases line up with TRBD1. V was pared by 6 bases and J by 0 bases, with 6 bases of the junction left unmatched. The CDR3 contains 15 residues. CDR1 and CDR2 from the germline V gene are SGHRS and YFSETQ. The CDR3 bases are TGCGCCAGCACTGGGCAGGGGGTAGCCAAAAACATTCAGTACTTC. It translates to CASTGQGVAKNIQYF.

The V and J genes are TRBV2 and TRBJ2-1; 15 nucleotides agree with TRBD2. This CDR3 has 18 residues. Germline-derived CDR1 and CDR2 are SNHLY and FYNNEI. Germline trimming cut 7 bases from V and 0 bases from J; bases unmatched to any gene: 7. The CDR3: CASTPGLAGGPSYNEQFF. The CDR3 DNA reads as TGTGCCAGCACCCCGGGACTAGCGGGGGGCCCCTCCTACAATGAGCAGTTCTTC.

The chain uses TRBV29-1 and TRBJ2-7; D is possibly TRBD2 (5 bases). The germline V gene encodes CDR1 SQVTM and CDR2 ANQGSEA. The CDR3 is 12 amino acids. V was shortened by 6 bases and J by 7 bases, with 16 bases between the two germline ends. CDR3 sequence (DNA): TGCAGCGTAGGGTCCCCCCGAGGGGAGCAGTACTTC. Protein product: CSVGSPRGEQYF.

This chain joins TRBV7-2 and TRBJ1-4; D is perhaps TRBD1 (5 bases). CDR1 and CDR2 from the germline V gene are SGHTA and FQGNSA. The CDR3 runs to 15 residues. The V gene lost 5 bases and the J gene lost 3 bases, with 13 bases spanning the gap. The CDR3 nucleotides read TGTGCCAGCAGCCCCGGGTGGGGGGCTAATGAAAAACTGTTTTTT. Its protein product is CASSPGWGANEKLFF. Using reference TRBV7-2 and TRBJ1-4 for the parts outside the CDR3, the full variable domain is GAGVSQSPSNKVTEKGKDVELRCDPISGHTALYWYRQSLGQGLEFLIYFQGNSAPDKSGLPSDRFSAERTGGSVSTLTIQRTQQEDSAVYLCASSPGWGANEKLFFGSGTQLSVL.

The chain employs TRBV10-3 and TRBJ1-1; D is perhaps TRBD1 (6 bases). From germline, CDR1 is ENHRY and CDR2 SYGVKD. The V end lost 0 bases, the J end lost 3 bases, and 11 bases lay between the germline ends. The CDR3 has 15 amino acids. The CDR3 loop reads CAISESGRGHTEAFF. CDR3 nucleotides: TGTGCCATCAGTGAGTCGGGCAGGGGTCACACTGAAGCTTTCTTT.

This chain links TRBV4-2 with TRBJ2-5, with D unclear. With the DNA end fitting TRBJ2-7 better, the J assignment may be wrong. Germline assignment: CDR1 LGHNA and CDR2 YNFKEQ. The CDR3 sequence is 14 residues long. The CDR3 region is CASSQGRHFYEQYF. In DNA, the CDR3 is TGTGCCAGCAGCCAAGGGCGGCACTTCTACGAGCAGTACTTC.

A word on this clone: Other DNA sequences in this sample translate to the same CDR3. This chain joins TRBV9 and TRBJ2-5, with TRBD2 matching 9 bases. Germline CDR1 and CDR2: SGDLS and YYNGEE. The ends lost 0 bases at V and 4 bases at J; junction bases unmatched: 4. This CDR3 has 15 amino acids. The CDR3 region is CASSVGGLAGETQYF. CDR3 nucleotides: TGTGCCAGCAGCGTAGGGGGACTAGCAGGAGAGACCCAGTACTTC.

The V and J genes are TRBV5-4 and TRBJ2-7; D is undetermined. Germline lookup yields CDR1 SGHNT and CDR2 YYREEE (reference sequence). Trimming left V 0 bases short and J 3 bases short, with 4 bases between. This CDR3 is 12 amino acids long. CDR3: CASSLENYEQYF. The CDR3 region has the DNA TGTGCCAGCAGCTTGGAGAACTACGAGCAGTACTTC. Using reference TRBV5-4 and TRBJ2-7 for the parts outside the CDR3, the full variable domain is ETGVTQSPTHLIKTRGQQVTLRCSSQSGHNTVSWYQQALGQGPQFIFQYYREEENGRGNFPPRFSGLQFPNYSSELNVNALELDDSALYLCASSLENYEQYFGPGTRLTVT.

DNA of the CDR3: TGCGCCAGCAGTCCTGGAGTCTCAGGGCTAGGTGAGCAGTTCTTC. It is translated as CASSPGVSGLGEQFF. The chain couples TRBV5-1 to TRBJ2-1, with D perhaps matching TRBD1 (5 bases). Germline values: CDR1 SGHRS, CDR2 YFSETQ. V was pared by 5 bases and J by 9 bases, with 21 bases between. The CDR3 spans 15 residues.

The CDR3 protein is CASSQDWAGNVRNTIYF. The CDR3 nucleotides read TGCGCCAGCAGCCAAGATTGGGCAGGGAATGTTAGAAACACCATATATTTT. The gene calls are TRBV4-1 and TRBJ1-3, with D perhaps matching TRBD1 (5 bases). Per the germline V gene, CDR1 is MGHRA and CDR2 is YSYEKL. The CDR3 length is 17 residues. Deletions cut 0 bases from V and 5 bases from J, with 17 bases between.